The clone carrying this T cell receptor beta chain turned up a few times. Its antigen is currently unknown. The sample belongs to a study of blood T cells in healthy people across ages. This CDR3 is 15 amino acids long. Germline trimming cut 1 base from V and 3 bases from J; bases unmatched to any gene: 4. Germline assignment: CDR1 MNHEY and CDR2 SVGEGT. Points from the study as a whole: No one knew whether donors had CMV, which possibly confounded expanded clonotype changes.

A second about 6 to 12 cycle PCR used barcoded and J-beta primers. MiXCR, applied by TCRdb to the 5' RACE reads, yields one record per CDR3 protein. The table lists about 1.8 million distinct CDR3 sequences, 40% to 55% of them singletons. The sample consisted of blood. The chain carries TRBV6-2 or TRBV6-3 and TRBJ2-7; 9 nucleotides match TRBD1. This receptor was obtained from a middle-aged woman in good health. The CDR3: CASSYWDRDFYEQYF. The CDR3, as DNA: TGTGCCAGCAGTTACTGGGACAGGGATTTCTACGAGCAGTACTTC.